This TCR beta chain was retrieved from a study of neurological immune-mediated disorders. Overall study findings and caveats: Patients with HTLV-1-associated myelopathy had the highest level of TCR clonal expansion, whereas patients with multiple sclerosis had the lowest level, falling beneath the level found in healthy controls.

V was shortened by 6 bases and J by 6 bases, with 12 bases between the two germline ends. Looked up from germline, CDR1 is SGHNT and CDR2 is YENEEA. This CDR3 is built from 12 residues. TCRdb re-derived calls from the 5' RACE reads in MiXCR, one entry per CDR3 protein. The table shows about 62,000 distinct CDR3 sequences, with 3.7% occurring only once. Notes on this clonotype: Its antigen is not identified.

The gene calls are TRBV11-3 and TRBJ2-7; D gene ambiguous. The TCR originated in a woman aged 50 to 65 with multiple sclerosis. The source material was PBMCs. In nucleotides, the CDR3 is TGTGCCAGCAGTCAAACTCCGTCCGAGCAGTACTTC. Residues: CASSQTPSEQYF.